These T cell receptor beta chains were read from a single sample in a study of cytomegalovirus exposure and HLA in healthy donors. The protocol was immunoSEQ multiplex PCR, while the TCRdb copy is restricted to in-frame clones and leaves out a portion. The table records 95,000 to 150,000 clones, roughly 80% of them present only once. The sample taken for sequencing was PBMCs. The receptors shown here come from a man aged 30-40 years in good health and CMV-seronegative. Both conserved end residues are trimmed from each CDR3. The order of the fields is V gene, J gene, clone size, CDR3 protein. For some rows the clone size is stated as once, few or many, or as a class when expanded; others skip it.

>TRBV7-8|TRBJ2-1|once
ASSSGQPNEQF
>TRBV12-5|TRBJ2-7|NA
ASGMSGQLSSYEQY
>TRBV6-5|TRBJ2-5|NA
ASSSHVRETQY
>TRBV6-1|TRBJ2-5|NA
ASSETGGFRETQY
>TRBV11-2|TRBJ2-7|NA
ASSKTGPPYEQY
>TRBV2|TRBJ1-6|NA
ASSSFDSSLNSPLH
>TRBV23-1|TRBJ2-7|once
ASSPQSSGTGSYEQY
>TRBV5-1|TRBJ1-3|NA
ASSSTGAGNTIY
>TRBV2|TRBJ1-2|NA
ASSRDFNYGYT
>TRBV5-1|TRBJ1-6|NA
ASSVGGNSKSSPLH
>TRBV5-1|TRBJ1-6|NA
ASSLDQWSSYNSPLH
>TRBV28|TRBJ1-5|NA
ASSPPGDNQPQH
>TRBV5-1|TRBJ2-4|NA
ASSLILRGKNIQY